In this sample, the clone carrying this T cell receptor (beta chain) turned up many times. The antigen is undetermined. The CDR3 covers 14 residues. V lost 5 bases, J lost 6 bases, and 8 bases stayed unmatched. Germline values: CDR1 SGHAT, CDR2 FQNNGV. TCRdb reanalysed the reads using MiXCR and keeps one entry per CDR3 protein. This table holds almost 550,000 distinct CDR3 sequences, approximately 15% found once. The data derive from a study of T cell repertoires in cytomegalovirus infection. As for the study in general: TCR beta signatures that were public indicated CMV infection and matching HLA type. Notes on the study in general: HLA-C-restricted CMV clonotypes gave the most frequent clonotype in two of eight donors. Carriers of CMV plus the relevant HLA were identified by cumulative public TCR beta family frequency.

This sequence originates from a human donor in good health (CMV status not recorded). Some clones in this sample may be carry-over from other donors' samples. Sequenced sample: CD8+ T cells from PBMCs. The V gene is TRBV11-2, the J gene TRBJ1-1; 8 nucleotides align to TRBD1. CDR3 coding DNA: TGTGCCAGCAGCCCGGGGGGACAGGCCCCTGAAGCTTTCTTT. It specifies CASSPGGQAPEAFF.